The 28 T cell receptor beta chains presented below share a single source sample, sequenced in a study of blood T cell repertoires in COVID-19. TCRdb's copy holds only in-frame clones and misses some; the assay was immunoSEQ multiplex PCR. The table lists fewer than 350,000 clones, about 91% of them singletons. The sample consisted of PBMCs or T cells enriched from blood (not recorded which). Every receptor here comes from a man aged 35 to 55 who had been exposed to COVID-19.

CDR3 amino acids: CASRTGTGSTEAFF. For the CDR3, the DNA is TGTGCCAGCAGGACCGGGACAGGCAGCACTGAAGCTTTCTTT. This sequence joins TRBV27 and TRBJ1-1, with 8 bases fitting TRBD1. The CDR3 sequence is 14 residues long. Germline trimming cut 6 bases from V and 4 bases from J; bases unmatched to any gene: 7. CDR1 and CDR2 (germline): MNHEY, SMNVEV (reference sequence).

The rearrangement uses TRBV28 and TRBJ1-2; D is unresolved. Germline V gives CDR1 MDHEN, CDR2 SYDVKM. Trimming pared 5 bases from V and 4 bases from J, leaving 23 bases between. The CDR3 runs to 17 residues. The CDR3: CASSHEVWAGRSYGYTF. As DNA, the CDR3 is TGTGCCAGCAGTCACGAAGTGTGGGCAGGAAGAAGCTATGGCTACACCTTC.

The gene calls are TRBV6-1 and TRBJ1-2, with D possibly matching TRBD1 (6 bases). The CDR3 contains 19 residues. CDR1 is MNHNS, CDR2 SASEGT, per germline. Trimming took off 4 bases at V and 3 bases at J, with 27 bases between the two ends. The CDR3 DNA reads TGTGCCAGCAGTGCTCTCGGGGGGCGCAAAGGAAGTTGGCACTATGGCTACACCTTC. Translating gives CASSALGGRKGSWHYGYTF.

The chain employs TRBV30 and TRBJ2-7; D perhaps matches TRBD2 (6 bases). V lost 0 bases and J 2 bases, leaving 11 bases between the germline ends. Germline CDR1 reads GTSNPN; CDR2 reads SVGIG (reference sequence). The CDR3 runs to 14 residues. CDR3 region: CAWSVLARPYEQYF. CDR3 nucleotide sequence: TGTGCCTGGAGTGTACTAGCTCGTCCCTACGAGCAGTACTTC. Looking up the rest from reference TRBV30 and TRBJ2-7 gives the full variable domain: SQTIHQWPATLVQPVGSPLSLECTVEGTSNPNLYWYRQAAGRGLQLLFYSVGIGQISSEVPQNLSASRPQDRQFILSSKKLLLSDSGFYLCAWSVLARPYEQYFGPGTRLTVT.

This chain joins TRBV12-5 and TRBJ2-3, with TRBD2 identical over 10 bases. From germline, CDR1 is LGHNT and CDR2 FRNRAP. The CDR3 consists of 15 residues. J gave up 5 bases and V 4 bases, and 6 bases lay outside the gene matches. CDR3 sequence (DNA): TGTGCTAGTGGTTGGAGCGGGAGGGGAGAAGATACGCAGTATTTT. Translated, it gives CASGWSGRGEDTQYF.

This clone has only one observation. CDR3 coding DNA: TGCGCCAGCAGCCAAGATTGGACAACAGAAGGCTACACCTTC. This gives the protein CASSQDWTTEGYTF. This chain links TRBV4-3 with TRBJ1-2; a weak D match, TRBD1 (5 bases). The CDR3 sequence is 14 residues long. Germline CDR1 and CDR2: LGHNA and YSLEER. Trimming shortened V by 0 bases and J by 8 bases, and 13 bases separated the two germline ends.

The chain employs TRBV27 and TRBJ1-5; 9 bases are shared with TRBD1. Germline assignment: CDR1 MNHEY and CDR2 SMNVEV (reference sequence). The CDR3 consists of 14 residues. The trim removed 7 bases at V and 2 bases at J, leaving 3 bases unmatched. CDR3 bases: TGTGCCAGCAAACGGACAGGGGGCAATCAGCCCCAGCATTTT. It translates to CASKRTGGNQPQHF.

The chain uses TRBV4-2 and TRBJ2-7, with a possible D match to TRBD2 (5 bases). V dropped 0 bases and J dropped 6 bases, with 6 bases sitting between them. Germline loops: CDR1 LGHNA, CDR2 YNFKEQ. The CDR3 sequence is 12 residues long. The CDR3 loop reads CASSQDTSEQYF. For the CDR3, the DNA is TGTGCCAGCAGCCAAGATACTAGCGAGCAGTACTTC.

The gene calls are TRBV27 and TRBJ2-7; TRBD2 is a possible D gene (6 bases). Trimming cost V 3 bases and J 3 bases, with 9 bases left between them. Germline assignment: CDR1 MNHEY and CDR2 SMNVEV (reference sequence). The CDR3 sequence is 13 residues long. The DNA of the CDR3 is TGTGCCAGCAGTTTCCAGGGACTCTACGAGCAGTACTTC. Translation gives CASSFQGLYEQYF.

This rearrangement joins TRBV9 to TRBJ2-1, with TRBD2 matching over 9 bases. CDR1 is SGDLS, CDR2 YYNGEE, per germline. The CDR3 spans 18 residues. Unmatched junction bases numbered 14, after V lost 1 base and J lost 6 bases. CDR3 DNA: TGTGCCAGCAGCGTATCCCTTAATAGCGGGAGAGGGGGCAATGAGCAGTTCTTC. Translated: CASSVSLNSGRGGNEQFF.

The chain combines TRBV7-3 with TRBJ2-3; tentative D call: TRBD1 (6 bases). The V end was cut by 5 bases, the J end by 4 bases, with 22 bases between. This CDR3 spans 17 amino acids. Germline V gene data show CDR1 as SGHTA and CDR2 as FQGTGA. The CDR3 DNA follows: TGTGCCAGCAGCAAGGGGGTTGCCGCAGGGTCCGCAGATACGCAGTATTTT. Amino acid sequence: CASSKGVAAGSADTQYF.

The V gene is TRBV6-1, the J gene TRBJ1-5, with D possibly matching TRBD1 (5 bases). CDR1 and CDR2 (germline): MNHNS, SASEGT. The germline V and J ends were trimmed by 3 bases and 6 bases, with 9 bases remaining between them. The CDR3 is 13 residues long. CDR3 sequence reads: CASSDRVTQPQHF. The CDR3 nucleotides read TGTGCCAGCAGTGACAGGGTTACTCAGCCCCAGCATTTT.

This clone has a single count. This sequence joins TRBV9 and TRBJ2-5; 7 bases line up with TRBD2. Germline CDR1 and CDR2: SGDLS and YYNGEE. The V and J ends lost 0 bases and 1 base, in that order; junction bases with no gene match: 6. CDR3 length equals 16 residues. Written as DNA, the CDR3 is TGTGCCAGCAGCGTAGGCGGGCAGCGGGGCCAAGAGACCCAGTACTTC. Protein product: CASSVGGQRGQETQYF. The complete variable domain, with remaining parts taken from reference TRBV9 and TRBJ2-5, reads DSGVTQTPKHLITATGQRVTLRCSPRSGDLSVYWYQQSLDQGLQFLIQYYNGEERAKGNILERFSAQQFPDLHSELNLSSLELGDSALYFCASSVGGQRGQETQYFGPGTRLLVL.

The chain combines TRBV5-1 with TRBJ2-5; maybe TRBD1 (5 bases). The CDR3 contains 15 residues. Germline V lookup: CDR1 SGHRS, CDR2 YFSETQ. The germline V and J ends were trimmed by 0 bases and 2 bases, with 11 bases remaining between them. This CDR3 reads CASSLGQGRQETQYF. The CDR3 bases are TGCGCCAGCAGCTTGGGGCAGGGAAGGCAAGAGACCCAGTACTTC. Variable domain in full (rest from reference TRBV5-1 and TRBJ2-5): KAGVTQTPRYLIKTRGQQVTLSCSPISGHRSVSWYQQTPGQGLQFLFEYFSETQRNKGNFPGRFSGRQFSNSRSEMNVSTLELGDSALYLCASSLGQGRQETQYFGPGTRLLVL.

This chain joins TRBV28 and TRBJ2-1; 8 nucleotides line up with TRBD2. Germline lookup yields CDR1 MDHEN and CDR2 SYDVKM. The junction had 11 bases not matched to a gene; V was cut back by 11 bases and J by 8 bases. This CDR3 has 13 amino acids. CDR3: CAGRGSGIDEQFF. CDR3 bases: TGTGCCGGCCGAGGTAGCGGGATAGATGAGCAGTTCTTC. Complete variable domain (other parts from reference TRBV28 and TRBJ2-1): DVKVTQSSRYLVKRTGEKVFLECVQDMDHENMFWYRQDPGLGLRLIYFSYDVKMKEKGDIPEGYSVSREKKERFSLILESASTNQTSMYLCAGRGSGIDEQFFGPGTRLTVL.

The rearrangement joins TRBV19 to TRBJ2-7; TRBD1 might be the D (6 bases). From germline, CDR1 is LNHDA and CDR2 SQIVND (reference sequence). The CDR3 is made up of 17 amino acids. The ends were cut back, 4 bases at V and 4 bases at J, with 23 bases in the middle. This CDR3 is CASSRPTQGTESYEQYF. The DNA for the CDR3 is TGTGCCAGTAGTAGACCAACACAGGGTACCGAATCATACGAGCAGTACTTC.

The chain joins TRBV9 to TRBJ2-1, with TRBD2 identical over 9 bases. Germline V gene data show CDR1 as SGDLS and CDR2 as YYNGEE. This CDR3 is 15 amino acids long. The trim removed 0 bases at V and 7 bases at J, leaving 5 bases unmatched. The CDR3 spells CASSVEGSGSNEQFF. The CDR3 nucleotides are TGTGCCAGCAGCGTAGAGGGTAGCGGGAGTAATGAGCAGTTCTTC.

The chain carries TRBV4-1 and TRBJ2-2; 7 bases are shared with TRBD1. V was clipped by 4 bases and J by 5 bases; unmatched bases: 4. The CDR3 has 14 amino acids. Germline assignment: CDR1 MGHRA and CDR2 YSYEKL. The CDR3 here is CASSPTRGTGELFF. The CDR3 DNA is TGCGCCAGCAGCCCGACCAGGGGGACCGGGGAGCTGTTTTTT.

The chain joins TRBV7-6 to TRBJ2-1, with D perhaps TRBD2 (5 bases). Germline loops: CDR1 SGHVS, CDR2 FNYEAQ. The CDR3 spans 14 residues. The V end lost 3 bases, the J end lost 6 bases, and 12 bases lay between the germline ends. CDR3 protein: CASSLNLAPNEQFF. CDR3 nucleotide sequence: TGTGCCAGCAGCTTGAATCTAGCCCCCAATGAGCAGTTCTTC.

The rearrangement links TRBV7-9 to TRBJ1-6, with 11 bases matching TRBD1. Per the germline V gene, CDR1 is SEHNR and CDR2 is FQNEAQ (reference sequence). The CDR3 spans 16 residues. J lost 10 bases, V lost 4 bases, and 9 bases had no gene match. The CDR3 region is CASSSTPGQGGSPLHF. DNA of the CDR3: TGTGCCAGCAGCTCCACTCCGGGACAGGGGGGCTCACCCCTCCACTTT.

This clone is a singleton in its sample. The chain links TRBV27 to TRBJ2-6; maybe TRBD1 (5 bases). Germline CDR1 is MNHEY and CDR2 is SMNVEV (reference sequence). The CDR3 extends over 16 amino acids. The V end was cut by 6 bases, the J end by 2 bases, with 14 bases between. CDR3 loop: CASSTIPGPGANVLTF. Here the CDR3 DNA reads TGTGCCAGCAGCACGATTCCAGGGCCTGGGGCCAACGTCCTGACTTTC.

The gene calls are TRBV7-6 and TRBJ2-2; TRBD2 agrees at 8 bases. The CDR3 runs to 15 residues. Per the germline V gene, CDR1 is SGHVS and CDR2 is FNYEAQ. V trimming: 1 base; J trimming: 7 bases; junction bases outside the gene matches: 5. CDR3 protein: CASSLVAGGYGELFF. Here the CDR3 DNA reads TGTGCCAGCAGCTTAGTGGCGGGGGGCTACGGGGAGCTGTTTTTT.

J is TRBJ2-3 and V is TRBV2, with 7 bases aligning to TRBD1. The V and J ends lost 7 bases and 7 bases, in that order; junction bases with no gene match: 5. The CDR3 loop spans 12 amino acids. In germline, CDR1 is SNHLY, CDR2 FYNNEI. CDR3 protein: CASTPGGHTQYF. CDR3 nucleotides: TGTGCCAGCACCCCAGGGGGACATACGCAGTATTTT.

The chain links TRBV15 to TRBJ1-2, with a tentative D call TRBD1 (5 bases). This CDR3 is built from 17 residues. The V end was cut by 0 bases, the J end by 5 bases, with 19 bases between. CDR1 LNHNV and CDR2 YYDKDF come from the germline V gene (reference sequence). CDR3 in DNA: TGTGCCACCAGCAGAGATGACCGACAGCCAACCGTATATGGCTACACCTTC. It yields the protein CATSRDDRQPTVYGYTF.

CDR3 sequence (DNA): TGTGCCAGCAGCCACGGCCCCGGGCAGGGGGCTGGAAACACCATATATTTT. Protein product: CASSHGPGQGAGNTIYF. The genes are TRBV7-9 and TRBJ1-3; TRBD1 matches 7 bases. CDR1 is SEHNR and CDR2 is FQNEAQ in the germline V gene (reference sequence). This CDR3 region has 17 residues. Germline trimming cut 5 bases from V and 2 bases from J; bases unmatched to any gene: 12. The full variable domain, in which reference TRBV7-9 and TRBJ1-3 provide the parts outside the CDR3, is DTGVSQNPRHKITKRGQNVTFRCDPISEHNRLYWYRQTLGQGPEFLTYFQNEAQLEKSRLLSDRFSAERPKGSFSTLEIQRTEQGDSAMYLCASSHGPGQGAGNTIYFGEGSWLTVV.

The chain joins TRBV18 to TRBJ1-6, with 7 nucleotides matching TRBD1. Looked up from germline, CDR1 is KGHSH and CDR2 is LQKENI. With 6 bases clipped from V and 5 bases from J, the junction kept 10 bases outside the gene matches. CDR3 length: 16 residues. The CDR3 protein is CASSRTGARDNSPLHF. CDR3 bases: TGTGCCAGCTCGAGAACAGGGGCGCGGGATAATTCACCCCTCCACTTT.

This chain joins TRBV19 and TRBJ1-1, with TRBD1 matching over 8 bases. Germline CDR1 reads LNHDA; CDR2 reads SQIVND (reference sequence). V was pared by 3 bases and J by 3 bases, with 6 bases of the junction left unmatched. The CDR3 runs 15 residues. CDR3 sequence: CASSIPRGLDTEAFF. CDR3 nucleotide sequence: TGTGCCAGTAGTATCCCCAGGGGGCTAGACACTGAAGCTTTCTTT.

The chain recombines TRBV7-2 with TRBJ2-7; D is uncertain. Trimming pared 1 base from V and 3 bases from J, leaving 13 bases between. This CDR3 region has 15 residues. Germline CDR1 reads SGHTA; CDR2 reads FQGNSA. CDR3 residues: CASSLEPGWNYEQYF. As DNA, the CDR3 is TGTGCCAGCAGCTTAGAACCAGGCTGGAACTACGAGCAGTACTTC.